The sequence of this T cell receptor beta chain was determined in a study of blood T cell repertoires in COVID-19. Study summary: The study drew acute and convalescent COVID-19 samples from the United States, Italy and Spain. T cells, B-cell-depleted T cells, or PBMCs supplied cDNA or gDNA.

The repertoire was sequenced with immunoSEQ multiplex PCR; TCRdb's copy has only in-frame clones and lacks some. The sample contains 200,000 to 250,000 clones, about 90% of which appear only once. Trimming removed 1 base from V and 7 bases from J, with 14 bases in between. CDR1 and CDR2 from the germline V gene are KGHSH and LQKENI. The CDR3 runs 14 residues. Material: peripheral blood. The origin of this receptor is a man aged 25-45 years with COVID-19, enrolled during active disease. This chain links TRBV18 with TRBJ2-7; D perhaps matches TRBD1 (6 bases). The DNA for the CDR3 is TGTGCCAGCTCACCACGACAGGTTATTGAGGAGCAGTACTTC. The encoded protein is CASSPRQVIEEQYF. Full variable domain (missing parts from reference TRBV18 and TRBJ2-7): NAGVMQNPRHLVRRRGQEARLRCSPMKGHSHVYWYRQLPEEGLKFMVYLQKENIIDESGMPKERFSAEFPKEGPSILRIQQVVRGDSAAYFCASSPRQVIEEQYFGPGTRLTVT.